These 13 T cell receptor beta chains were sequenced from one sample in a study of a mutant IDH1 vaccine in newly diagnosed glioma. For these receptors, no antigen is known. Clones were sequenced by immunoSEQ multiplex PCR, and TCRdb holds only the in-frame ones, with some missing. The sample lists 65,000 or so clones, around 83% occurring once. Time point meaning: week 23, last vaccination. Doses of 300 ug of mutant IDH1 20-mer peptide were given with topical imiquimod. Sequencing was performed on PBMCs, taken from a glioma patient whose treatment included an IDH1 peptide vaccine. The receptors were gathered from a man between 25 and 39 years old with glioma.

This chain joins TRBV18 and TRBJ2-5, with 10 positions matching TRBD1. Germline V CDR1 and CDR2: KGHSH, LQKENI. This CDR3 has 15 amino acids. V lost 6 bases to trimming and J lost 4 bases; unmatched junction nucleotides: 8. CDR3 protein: CASSLGTGVGETQYF. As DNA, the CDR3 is TGTGCCAGCTCCCTCGGGACAGGGGTAGGAGAGACCCAGTACTTC.

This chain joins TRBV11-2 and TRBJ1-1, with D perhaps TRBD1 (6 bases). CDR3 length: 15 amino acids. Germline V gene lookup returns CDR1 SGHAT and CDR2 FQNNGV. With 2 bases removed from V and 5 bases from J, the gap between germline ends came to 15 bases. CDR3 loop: CASSLTLGGGTEAFF. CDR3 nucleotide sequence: TGTGCCAGCAGCTTAACCCTCGGAGGGGGTACTGAAGCTTTCTTT.

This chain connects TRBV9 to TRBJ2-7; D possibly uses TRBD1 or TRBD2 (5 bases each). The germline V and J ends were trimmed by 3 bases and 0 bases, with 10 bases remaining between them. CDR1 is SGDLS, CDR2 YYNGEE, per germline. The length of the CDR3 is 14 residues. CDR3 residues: CASSGTGTSYEQYF. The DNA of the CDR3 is TGTGCCAGCAGCGGAACCGGGACCTCCTACGAGCAGTACTTC.

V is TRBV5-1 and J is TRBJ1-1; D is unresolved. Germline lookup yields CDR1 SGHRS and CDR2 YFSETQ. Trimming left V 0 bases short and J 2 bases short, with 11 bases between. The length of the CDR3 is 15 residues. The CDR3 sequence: CASSLEAGSNTEAFF. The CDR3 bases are TGCGCCAGCAGCTTGGAGGCAGGCAGCAACACTGAAGCTTTCTTT. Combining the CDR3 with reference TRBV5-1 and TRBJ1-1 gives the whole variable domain KAGVTQTPRYLIKTRGQQVTLSCSPISGHRSVSWYQQTPGQGLQFLFEYFSETQRNKGNFPGRFSGRQFSNSRSEMNVSTLELGDSALYLCASSLEAGSNTEAFFGQGTRLTVV.

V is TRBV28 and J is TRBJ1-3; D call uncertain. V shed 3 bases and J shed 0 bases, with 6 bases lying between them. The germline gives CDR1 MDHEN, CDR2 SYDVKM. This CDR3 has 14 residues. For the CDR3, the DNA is TGTGCCAGCAGTTTTTTATCCTCTGGAAACACCATATATTTT. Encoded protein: CASSFLSSGNTIYF. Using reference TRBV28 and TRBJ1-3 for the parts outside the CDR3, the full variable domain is DVKVTQSSRYLVKRTGEKVFLECVQDMDHENMFWYRQDPGLGLRLIYFSYDVKMKEKGDIPEGYSVSREKKERFSLILESASTNQTSMYLCASSFLSSGNTIYFGEGSWLTVV.

The CDR3 DNA reads as TGTGCCAGCAGCTTAACTAGCGGGGTCCAAGAGACCCAGTACTTC. Encoded protein: CASSLTSGVQETQYF. The chain employs TRBV5-4 and TRBJ2-5; 10 positions agree with TRBD2. J gave up 1 base and V 2 bases, and 2 bases lay outside the gene matches. The CDR3 totals 15 residues. Germline lookup yields CDR1 SGHNT and CDR2 YYREEE (reference sequence).

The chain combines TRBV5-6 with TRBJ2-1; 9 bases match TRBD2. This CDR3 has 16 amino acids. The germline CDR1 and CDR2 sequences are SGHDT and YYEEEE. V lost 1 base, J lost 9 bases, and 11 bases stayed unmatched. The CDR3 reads CASSLWAGGPGGEQFF. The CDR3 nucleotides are TGTGCCAGCAGCTTGTGGGCGGGGGGGCCCGGAGGTGAGCAGTTCTTC.

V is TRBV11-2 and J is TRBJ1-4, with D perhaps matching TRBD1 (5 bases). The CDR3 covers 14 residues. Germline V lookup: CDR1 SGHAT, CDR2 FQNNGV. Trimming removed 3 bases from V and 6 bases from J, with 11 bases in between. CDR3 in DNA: TGTGCCAGCAGCTTCGAACCGGGGGATGAAAAACTGTTTTTT. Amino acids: CASSFEPGDEKLFF. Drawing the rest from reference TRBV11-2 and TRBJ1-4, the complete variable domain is EAGVAQSPRYKIIEKRQSVAFWCNPISGHATLYWYQQILGQGPKLLIQFQNNGVVDDSQLPKDRFSAERLKGVDSTLKIQPAKLEDSAVYLCASSFEPGDEKLFFGSGTQLSVL.

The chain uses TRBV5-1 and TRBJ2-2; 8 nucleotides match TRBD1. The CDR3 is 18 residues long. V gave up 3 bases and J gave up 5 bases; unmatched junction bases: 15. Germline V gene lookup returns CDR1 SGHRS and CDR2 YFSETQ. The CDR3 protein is CASSSGTGGFVLTGELFF. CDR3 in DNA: TGCGCCAGCAGCTCGGGGACAGGAGGGTTTGTTTTAACCGGGGAGCTGTTTTTT.

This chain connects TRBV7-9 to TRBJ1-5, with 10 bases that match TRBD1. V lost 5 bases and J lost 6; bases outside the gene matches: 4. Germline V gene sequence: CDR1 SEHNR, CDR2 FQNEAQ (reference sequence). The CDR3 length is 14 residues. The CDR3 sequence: CASSDDRGRQPQHF. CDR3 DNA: TGTGCCAGCAGCGACGACAGGGGGCGTCAGCCCCAGCATTTT.

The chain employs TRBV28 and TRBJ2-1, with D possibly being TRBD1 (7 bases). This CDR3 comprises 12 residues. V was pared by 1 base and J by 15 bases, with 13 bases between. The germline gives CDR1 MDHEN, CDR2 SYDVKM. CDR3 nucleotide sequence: TGTGCCAGCAGTTTATTGAGACAGGGAGGGTTCTTC. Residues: CASSLLRQGGFF.

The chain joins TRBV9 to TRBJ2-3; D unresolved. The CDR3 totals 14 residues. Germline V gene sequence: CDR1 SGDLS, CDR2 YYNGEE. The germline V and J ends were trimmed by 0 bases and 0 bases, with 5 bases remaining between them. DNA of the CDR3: TGTGCCAGCAGCGTAGTGTCTAGCACAGATACGCAGTATTTT. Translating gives CASSVVSSTDTQYF.

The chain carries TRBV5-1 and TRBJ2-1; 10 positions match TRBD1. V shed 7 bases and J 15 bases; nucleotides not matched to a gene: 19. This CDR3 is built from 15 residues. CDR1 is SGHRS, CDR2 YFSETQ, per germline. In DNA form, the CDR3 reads TGCGCCAGCGGCATTACCTCCGGGACAGGGGAGGGGAGGTTCTTC. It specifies CASGITSGTGEGRFF. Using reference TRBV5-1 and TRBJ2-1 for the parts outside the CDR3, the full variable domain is KAGVTQTPRYLIKTRGQQVTLSCSPISGHRSVSWYQQTPGQGLQFLFEYFSETQRNKGNFPGRFSGRQFSNSRSEMNVSTLELGDSALYLCASGITSGTGEGRFFGPGTRLTVL.